The clone carrying this T cell receptor beta chain was detected a few times. Diagnosis relied on clinical symptoms, serum thyroxine and TRAb, thyroid ultrasound and orbital computed tomography. Germline assignment: CDR1 KGHDR and CDR2 SFDVKD. There are 13 residues in the CDR3. The V and J ends lost 1 base and 5 bases respectively, with 7 bases between them. The entry originates in a study of T cells in Graves' hyperthyroidism and ophthalmopathy. What was amplified from RNA transcripts were TCR beta CDR3 regions. A set of HTBI primers served as the primers for a first-round RT-PCR of the TCR CDR3. Via MiXCR, TCRdb re-called the multiplex PCR reads, giving one row per CDR3 protein. The data show some 460,000 distinct CDR3 sequences, 15% to 17% seen once.

The J gene is TRBJ1-1, the V gene TRBV24-1, with a possible D match to TRBD1 (6 bases). This TCR came from a woman aged 18-35 years with Graves' hyperthyroidism. Material: blood. CDR3: CATSDLRGTEAFF. CDR3 DNA sequence: TGTGCCACCAGTGATTTAAGGGGGACTGAAGCTTTCTTT.